The following is a TCR beta chain sequence with its context. Its cognate antigen is unknown. The data were obtained in a study of T cell repertoires in ileal Crohn's disease. Included were adult ileal or ileocolonic Crohn's patients indicated for ileocolonic resection. Overall study results and limits: High-frequency clones were more common in sorted CD8 than CD4 cells. Active smokers at surgery had more clonal expansions than non-smokers.

Around 0.45 micrograms of biopsy DNA per sample underwent TCRB immunosequencing. The protocol was immunoSEQ multiplex PCR, while the TCRdb copy is restricted to in-frame clones and leaves out a portion. The sample records about 14,000 clones, around four fifths being singletons. Germline loops: CDR1 SGHTA, CDR2 FQGNSA. CDR3 size: 15 residues. V lost 4 bases and J lost 4; bases outside the gene matches: 7. The sample consisted of ileal tissue. The rearrangement joins TRBV7-2 to TRBJ2-3; TRBD2 agrees at 8 bases. This receptor was identified in an adult with Crohn's disease. The CDR3 spells CASSYGLATSDTQYF. CDR3 nucleotide sequence: TGTGCCAGCAGCTACGGACTAGCCACCTCAGATACGCAGTATTTT.